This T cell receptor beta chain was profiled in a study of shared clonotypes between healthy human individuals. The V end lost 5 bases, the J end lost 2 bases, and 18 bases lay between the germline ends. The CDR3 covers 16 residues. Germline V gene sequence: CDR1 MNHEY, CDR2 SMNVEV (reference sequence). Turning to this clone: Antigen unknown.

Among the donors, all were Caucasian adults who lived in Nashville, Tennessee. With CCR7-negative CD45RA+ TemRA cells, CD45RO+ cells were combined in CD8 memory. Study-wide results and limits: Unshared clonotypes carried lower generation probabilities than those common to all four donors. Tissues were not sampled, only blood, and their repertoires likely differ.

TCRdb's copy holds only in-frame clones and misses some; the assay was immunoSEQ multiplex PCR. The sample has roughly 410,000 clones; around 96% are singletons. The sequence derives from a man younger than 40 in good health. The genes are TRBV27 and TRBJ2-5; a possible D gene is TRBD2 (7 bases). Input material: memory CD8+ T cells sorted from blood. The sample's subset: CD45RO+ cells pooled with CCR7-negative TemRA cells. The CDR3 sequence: CASSPFEGGGQETQYF. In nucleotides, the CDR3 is TGTGCCAGCAGTCCCTTCGAGGGAGGGGGGCAAGAGACCCAGTACTTC.